This T cell receptor beta chain was profiled in a study of metastatic and nonmetastatic thyroid tumors. TCRdb reprocessed the PCR reads via MiXCR. The repertoire holds some 52,000 clones, with around a sixth as singletons. V was clipped by 7 bases and J by 0 bases, with 10 bases between them. CDR1 is MNHNS, CDR2 SASEGT, per germline. This CDR3 is 14 amino acids long. No treatment of any kind had been given to any patient before thyroid surgery. This clone was picked up many times. The sequence came from a female donor with papillary thyroid cancer or a benign thyroid nodule (not recorded which). Some clones in this sample may be carry-over from other donors' samples. Input material: blood. The rearrangement uses TRBV6-1 and TRBJ2-1; D gene unclear. This CDR3 reads CASKMGTSYNEQFF. CDR3 in DNA: TGTGCCAGCAAGATGGGAACCTCCTACAATGAGCAGTTCTTC.